A single sample gave rise to the 17 T cell receptor beta chains below, sequenced in a study of CD8+ T cells in alopecia areata. Treatment defined: oral pan-JAK inhibitor, 5-10 mg twice daily. Reverse transcribed after extraction, RNA yielded cDNA as the sequencing template. Sequencing was performed with immunoSEQ multiplex PCR; in TCRdb, only in-frame clones are kept and a portion is missing. The profile shows 150,000 to 200,000 clones, roughly two thirds of them singletons. The sample was CD4+ T cells sorted from blood, taken at week 4, from a patient treated with tofacitinib. These TCRs come from a human donor with alopecia areata.

The chain recombines TRBV5-1 with TRBJ2-6, with 7 bases lining up with TRBD1. The CDR3 consists of 14 residues. The V segment lost 4 bases and the J segment 11 bases; nucleotides outside the gene matches: 9. Germline V gene lookup returns CDR1 SGHRS and CDR2 YFSETQ. The CDR3 bases are TGCGCCAGCAGCCCCGACAGGGCCCTAGACGTCCTGACTTTC. This encodes CASSPDRALDVLTF. Full variable domain (outside the CDR3, taken from reference TRBV5-1 and TRBJ2-6): KAGVTQTPRYLIKTRGQQVTLSCSPISGHRSVSWYQQTPGQGLQFLFEYFSETQRNKGNFPGRFSGRQFSNSRSEMNVSTLELGDSALYLCASSPDRALDVLTFGAGSRLTVL.

The J gene is TRBJ2-2, the V gene TRBV29-1; D call uncertain. Germline CDR1 reads SQVTM; CDR2 reads ANQGSEA. The length of the CDR3 is 12 residues. V was cut by 5 bases and J by 1 base, with 5 bases left in between. The CDR3 sequence is CSVSVNTGELFF. CDR3 nucleotides: TGCAGCGTTTCAGTGAACACCGGGGAGCTGTTTTTT.

This chain joins TRBV30 and TRBJ2-2; a possible D gene is TRBD1 (6 bases). This CDR3 has 14 amino acids. Trimming took 5 bases from V and 1 from J, leaving 11 bases between them. Germline V gene sequence: CDR1 GTSNPN, CDR2 SVGIG (reference sequence). The CDR3 reads CAWEPGQNTGELFF. The CDR3 DNA is TGTGCCTGGGAACCGGGACAGAACACCGGGGAGCTGTTTTTT.

V and J are TRBV30 and TRBJ2-3; unclear D gene. The CDR3 contains 13 residues. V was clipped by 3 bases and J by 1 base, with 8 bases between them. Germline V gene sequence: CDR1 GTSNPN, CDR2 SVGIG (reference sequence). CDR3 sequence: CAWRIRGTDTQYF. CDR3 DNA: TGTGCCTGGAGGATACGGGGCACAGATACGCAGTATTTT. Using reference TRBV30 and TRBJ2-3 for the parts outside the CDR3, the full variable domain is SQTIHQWPATLVQPVGSPLSLECTVEGTSNPNLYWYRQAAGRGLQLLFYSVGIGQISSEVPQNLSASRPQDRQFILSSKKLLLSDSGFYLCAWRIRGTDTQYFGPGTRLTVL.

The V and J genes are TRBV5-1 and TRBJ2-6, with D maybe TRBD2 (6 bases). V lost 1 base to trimming and J lost 1 base, with 18 bases between them. Germline assignment: CDR1 SGHRS and CDR2 YFSETQ. This CDR3 contains 19 residues. As DNA, the CDR3 is TGCGCCAGCAGCTTGTTTGGCGGGGAGAAGCGGTCTGGGGCCAACGTCCTGACTTTC. Protein sequence: CASSLFGGEKRSGANVLTF. Based on the CDR3 plus reference TRBV5-1 and TRBJ2-6, the full variable domain is KAGVTQTPRYLIKTRGQQVTLSCSPISGHRSVSWYQQTPGQGLQFLFEYFSETQRNKGNFPGRFSGRQFSNSRSEMNVSTLELGDSALYLCASSLFGGEKRSGANVLTFGAGSRLTVL.

This clone has only a few counts. The rearrangement uses TRBV29-1 and TRBJ2-3; D is unresolved. Germline V lookup: CDR1 SQVTM, CDR2 ANQGSEA. The ends were cut back, 3 bases at V and 6 bases at J, with 7 bases in the middle. This CDR3 has 11 residues. The CDR3 sequence is CSVEIGDTQYF. For the CDR3, the DNA is TGCAGCGTTGAGATCGGGGATACGCAGTATTTT.

The chain employs TRBV29-1 and TRBJ1-2; D is uncertain. Trimming took off 2 bases at V and 4 bases at J, with 11 bases between the two ends. The CDR3 spans 13 residues. In germline, CDR1 is SQVTM, CDR2 ANQGSEA. The CDR3 DNA is TGCAGCGTTGAACCCGGGCCTGGCTATGGCTACACCTTC. Translated, it gives CSVEPGPGYGYTF.

Written as DNA, the CDR3 is TGCAGCGTTGAAGAGGGGGCGGAGACCCAGTACTTC. This sequence encodes CSVEEGAETQYF. The V gene is TRBV29-1, the J gene TRBJ2-5; D perhaps matches TRBD1 (6 bases). Germline V gene data show CDR1 as SQVTM and CDR2 as ANQGSEA. CDR3 length: 12 amino acids. The V end lost 0 bases, the J end lost 5 bases, and 7 bases lay between the germline ends.

Note on this clone: The junction departs from germline at one end; a sequencing error may be responsible. The CDR3 here is CASTEDRLGASAF. The CDR3 bases are TGTGCCAGCACCGAGGACAGGTTGGGGGCTTCCGCCTTC. V and J are TRBV7-2 and TRBJ1-2, with TRBD1 matching 7 bases. The CDR3 totals 13 residues. Per germline, CDR1 SGHTA and CDR2 FQGNSA.

V and J are TRBV29-1 and TRBJ1-1; TRBD1 matches at 7 bases. This CDR3 has 13 amino acids. Germline loops: CDR1 SQVTM, CDR2 ANQGSEA. V dropped 5 bases and J dropped 6; count of bases not matched to a gene: 9. As DNA, the CDR3 is TGCAGCGTTACAACAGGGGTCGGGGCTGAAGCTTTCTTT. Protein: CSVTTGVGAEAFF.

The V and J genes are TRBV30 and TRBJ2-1, with 7 bases lining up with TRBD1. V was clipped by 3 bases and J by 0 bases; unmatched bases: 2. Germline loops: CDR1 GTSNPN, CDR2 SVGIG (reference sequence). CDR3 length: 14 amino acids. The chain's CDR3 is CAWSRGSSYNEQFF. CDR3 in DNA: TGTGCCTGGAGCAGGGGGTCCTCCTACAATGAGCAGTTCTTC.

The J gene is TRBJ2-7, the V gene TRBV11-2; D may be TRBD1 (6 bases). Trimming removed 1 base at V and 3 bases at J, with 16 bases between. The CDR3 runs to 16 residues. The germline V gene encodes CDR1 SGHAT and CDR2 FQNNGV. CDR3 sequence: CASSLGEGGVVYEQYF. The CDR3 nucleotides read TGTGCCAGCAGCTTAGGGGAAGGGGGAGTTGTCTACGAGCAGTACTTC.

The count of this clone is one. The same CDR3 is also encoded by other DNA sequences in this sample. The rearrangement links TRBV6-5 to TRBJ2-7; D gene ambiguous. Trimming cost V 0 bases and J 3 bases, with 6 bases left between them. The CDR3 runs 13 residues. Germline V gene sequence: CDR1 MNHEY, CDR2 SVGAGI. In DNA form, the CDR3 reads TGTGCCAGCAGTTACTCCATGGGCTACGAGCAGTACTTC. Its translation: CASSYSMGYEQYF.

This clone has more than one count but fewer than ten. The J gene is TRBJ2-3, the V gene TRBV15, with D uncertain. The CDR3 covers 11 residues. The germline CDR1 and CDR2 sequences are LNHNV and YYDKDF (reference sequence). The V end lost 3 bases, the J end lost 9 bases, and 7 bases lay between the germline ends. The CDR3 sequence: CATSRQGTQYF. The CDR3 DNA follows: TGTGCCACCAGCAGGCAAGGGACGCAGTATTTT.

This clone turned up a few times. This sequence joins TRBV29-1 and TRBJ1-2; D unclear. The V end lost 3 bases, the J end lost 4 bases, and 3 bases lay between the germline ends. CDR3 length: 10 amino acids. The germline V gene encodes CDR1 SQVTM and CDR2 ANQGSEA. The CDR3 nucleotides read TGCAGCGTTGAGTTCTATGGCTACACCTTC. As protein: CSVEFYGYTF.

This clone was observed a few times. V and J are TRBV4-2 and TRBJ1-2, with D uncertain. The germline V gene encodes CDR1 LGHNA and CDR2 YNFKEQ. Trimming stripped 0 bases from V and 0 bases from J, with 11 bases between. This CDR3 comprises 16 residues. CDR3 bases: TGTGCCAGCAGCCAAGATGCCAGCTTAGCTAACTATGGCTACACCTTC. Translated: CASSQDASLANYGYTF.

The chain is built from TRBV30 and TRBJ1-1, with D unclear. V lost 2 bases to trimming and J lost 3 bases, with 7 bases between them. The length of the CDR3 is 12 residues. Germline V lookup: CDR1 GTSNPN, CDR2 SVGIG (reference sequence). The CDR3 region is CAWSPTDTEAFF. The CDR3 DNA follows: TGTGCCTGGAGTCCGACTGACACTGAAGCTTTCTTT.